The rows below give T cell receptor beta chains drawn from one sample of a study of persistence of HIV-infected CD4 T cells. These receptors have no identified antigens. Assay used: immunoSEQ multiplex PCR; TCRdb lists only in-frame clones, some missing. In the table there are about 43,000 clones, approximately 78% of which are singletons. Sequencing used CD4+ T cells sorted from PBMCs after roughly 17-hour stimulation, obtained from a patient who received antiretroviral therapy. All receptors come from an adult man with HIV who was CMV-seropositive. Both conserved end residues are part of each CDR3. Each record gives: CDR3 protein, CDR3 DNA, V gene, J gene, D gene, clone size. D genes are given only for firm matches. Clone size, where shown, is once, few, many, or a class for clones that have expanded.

CDR3aa: CASSFGQALSYEQYF
CDR3nt: TGTGCCAGCAGCTTTGGGCAGGCCCTATCCTACGAGCAGTACTTC
v_gene: TRBV7-9
j_gene: TRBJ2-7
d_gene: .
abundance: .

CDR3aa: CASSSVGGQATLRGTEAFF
CDR3nt: TGTGCCAGCAGTTCCGTGGGAGGACAGGCTACCCTCAGGGGCACTGAAGCTTTCTTT
v_gene: TRBV27
j_gene: TRBJ1-1
d_gene: TRBD1
abundance: .

CDR3aa: CATQRGSSYNEQFF
CDR3nt: TGTGCCACGCAGCGGGGGAGCTCCTACAATGAGCAGTTCTTC
v_gene: TRBV2
j_gene: TRBJ2-1
d_gene: TRBD2
abundance: .

CDR3aa: CASSYNNIQYF
CDR3nt: TGTGCCAGCAGTTATAATAACATTCAGTACTTC
v_gene: TRBV6-6
j_gene: TRBJ2-4
d_gene: .
abundance: .

CDR3aa: CASSLGLTTGWFPDTQYF
CDR3nt: TGTGCCAGCAGCTTAGGCTTGACGACAGGGTGGTTTCCAGATACGCAGTATTTT
v_gene: TRBV7-9
j_gene: TRBJ2-3
d_gene: TRBD1
abundance: .

CDR3aa: CASSFSLRQGRVMSGYTF
CDR3nt: TGTGCCAGCAGTTTCTCTCTTAGGCAGGGGAGGGTAATGAGTGGCTACACCTTC
v_gene: TRBV27
j_gene: TRBJ1-2
d_gene: .
abundance: .

CDR3aa: CASSVGRGNQPQHF
CDR3nt: TGTGCCAGCAGCGTCGGACGCGGCAATCAGCCCCAGCATTTT
v_gene: TRBV5-6
j_gene: TRBJ1-5
d_gene: .
abundance: .

CDR3aa: CASSLGQQINTEAFF
CDR3nt: TGTGCCAGCAGCTTAGGACAGCAGATAAACACTGAAGCTTTCTTT
v_gene: TRBV7-2
j_gene: TRBJ1-1
d_gene: .
abundance: .

CDR3aa: CASSSTYQTSRAYF
CDR3nt: TGTGCCAGCAGTTCGACATACCAGACATCCCGAGCGTATTTT
v_gene: TRBV6-2/TRBV6-3
j_gene: TRBJ2-3
d_gene: .
abundance: few

CDR3aa: CATSRDRTGYSNQPQHF
CDR3nt: TGTGCCACCAGCAGAGACCGGACCGGCTATAGCAATCAGCCCCAGCATTTT
v_gene: TRBV15
j_gene: TRBJ1-5
d_gene: .
abundance: .

CDR3aa: CASSHPGLASDTQYF
CDR3nt: TGTGCCAGCAGTCACCCGGGACTAGCGTCAGATACGCAGTATTTT
v_gene: TRBV6-2/TRBV6-3
j_gene: TRBJ2-3
d_gene: TRBD2
abundance: few

CDR3aa: CASSLALAGIGNEQFF
CDR3nt: TGTGCCAGCAGCTTAGCGCTAGCGGGAATCGGCAATGAGCAGTTCTTC
v_gene: TRBV7-6
j_gene: TRBJ2-1
d_gene: TRBD2
abundance: .

CDR3aa: CASSQDRTGGRNEQFF
CDR3nt: TGTGCCAGCAGCCAAGATCGGACAGGGGGCCGGAATGAGCAGTTCTTC
v_gene: TRBV3-1/TRBV3-2
j_gene: TRBJ2-1
d_gene: TRBD1
abundance: .

CDR3aa: CAISEMQANTEAFF
CDR3nt: TGTGCCATCAGTGAGATGCAGGCGAACACTGAAGCTTTCTTT
v_gene: TRBV10-3
j_gene: TRBJ1-1
d_gene: .
abundance: .

CDR3aa: CASSSSRTIADGNEQFF
CDR3nt: TGTGCCAGCAGCTCATCCCGGACTATAGCGGATGGAAATGAGCAGTTCTTC
v_gene: TRBV7-6
j_gene: TRBJ2-1
d_gene: .
abundance: .

CDR3aa: CASSQWIETQYF
CDR3nt: TGTGCCAGCAGTCAGTGGATAGAGACCCAGTACTTC
v_gene: TRBV6-5
j_gene: TRBJ2-5
d_gene: .
abundance: .

CDR3aa: CASFRGYSNTGELFF
CDR3nt: TGTGCCAGCTTTAGGGGGTATTCGAACACCGGGGAGCTGTTTTTT
v_gene: TRBV6-5
j_gene: TRBJ2-2
d_gene: .
abundance: once

CDR3aa: CASSIRVGGETQYF
CDR3nt: TGTGCCAGTAGTATCCGGGTTGGTGGGGAGACCCAGTACTTC
v_gene: TRBV19
j_gene: TRBJ2-5
d_gene: .
abundance: few

CDR3aa: CSAGTDYEQYF
CDR3nt: TGCAGTGCAGGGACAGATTACGAGCAGTACTTC
v_gene: TRBV20-1
j_gene: TRBJ2-7
d_gene: TRBD1
abundance: .

CDR3aa: CASSESTGGNSPLHF
CDR3nt: TGCGCCAGCAGTGAATCGACAGGGGGGAATTCACCCCTCCACTTT
v_gene: TRBV10-2
j_gene: TRBJ1-6
d_gene: TRBD1
abundance: few

CDR3aa: CASSTSGTGELFF
CDR3nt: TGCGCCAGCAGCACATCGGGGACCGGGGAGCTGTTTTTT
v_gene: TRBV5-1
j_gene: TRBJ2-2
d_gene: .
abundance: .

CDR3aa: CASSLSPNHEAFF
CDR3nt: TGTGCCAGCAGCTTGTCGCCCAACCACGAAGCTTTCTTT
v_gene: TRBV5-5
j_gene: TRBJ1-1
d_gene: .
abundance: .

CDR3aa: CASSVGATADSPLHF
CDR3nt: TGTGCCAGCAGCGTAGGGGCAACAGCGGATTCACCCCTCCACTTT
v_gene: TRBV9
j_gene: TRBJ1-6
d_gene: .
abundance: .

CDR3aa: CASSLESSAGNTIYF
CDR3nt: TGTGCCAGCAGCTTAGAGTCCAGTGCTGGAAACACCATATATTTT
v_gene: TRBV11-3
j_gene: TRBJ1-3
d_gene: .
abundance: .

CDR3aa: CASSQGSRGRETQYF
CDR3nt: TGCGCCAGCAGCCAAGGGTCCAGGGGGCGAGAGACCCAGTACTTC
v_gene: TRBV4-1
j_gene: TRBJ2-5
d_gene: TRBD1
abundance: .

CDR3aa: CASSLGGQRLVNEQFF
CDR3nt: TGTGCCAGCAGTTTAGGGGGGCAGAGGTTAGTAAATGAGCAGTTCTTC
v_gene: TRBV28
j_gene: TRBJ2-1
d_gene: .
abundance: .

CDR3aa: CASSQMGLAGEETQYF
CDR3nt: TGTGCCAGCAGCCAGATGGGACTAGCGGGGGAAGAGACCCAGTACTTC
v_gene: TRBV3-1/TRBV3-2
j_gene: TRBJ2-5
d_gene: TRBD2
abundance: .

CDR3aa: CASSQDVGHPEKLFF
CDR3nt: TGCGCCAGCAGCCAAGATGTGGGACACCCTGAAAAACTGTTTTTT
v_gene: TRBV4-3
j_gene: TRBJ1-4
d_gene: .
abundance: .

CDR3aa: CASMSSREKLFF
CDR3nt: TGTGCCAGCATGTCCTCTAGGGAAAAACTGTTTTTT
v_gene: TRBV28
j_gene: TRBJ1-4
d_gene: .
abundance: .

CDR3aa: CSAITGGYTF
CDR3nt: TGCAGTGCTATCACAGGGGGCTACACCTTC
v_gene: TRBV20-1
j_gene: TRBJ1-2
d_gene: .
abundance: once

CDR3aa: CASSPSTSGSYEQYF
CDR3nt: TGTGCCAGCAGTCCGTCCACTAGCGGGAGCTACGAGCAGTACTTC
v_gene: TRBV6-5
j_gene: TRBJ2-7
d_gene: TRBD2
abundance: .

CDR3aa: CASSYSTTGNSYEQYF
CDR3nt: TGTGCCAGCAGTTACTCAACGACAGGGAACTCCTACGAGCAGTACTTC
v_gene: TRBV6-5
j_gene: TRBJ2-7
d_gene: TRBD1
abundance: .

CDR3aa: CASSLGTLQETQYF
CDR3nt: TGTGCCAGCAGCTTAGGGACCCTCCAAGAGACCCAGTACTTC
v_gene: TRBV7-9
j_gene: TRBJ2-5
d_gene: .
abundance: .

CDR3aa: CASRRSSGASTDTQYF
CDR3nt: TGTGCCAGTAGGCGCTCTAGCGGGGCTAGCACAGATACGCAGTATTTT
v_gene: TRBV19
j_gene: TRBJ2-3
d_gene: TRBD2
abundance: .

CDR3aa: CASSGGGQPQHF
CDR3nt: TGTGCCAGTAGCGGTGGGGGTCAGCCCCAGCATTTT
v_gene: TRBV28
j_gene: TRBJ1-5
d_gene: .
abundance: .

CDR3aa: CASSLAYGLGNYGYTF
CDR3nt: TGTGCCAGCAGCTTAGCGTATGGCTTAGGCAACTATGGCTACACCTTC
v_gene: TRBV7-8
j_gene: TRBJ1-2
d_gene: .
abundance: .

CDR3aa: CASSRDRNTGELFF
CDR3nt: TGTGCCAGCAGCCGGGACAGGAACACCGGGGAGCTGTTTTTT
v_gene: TRBV6-5
j_gene: TRBJ2-2
d_gene: TRBD1
abundance: once